The 26 T cell receptor beta chains listed next were all sequenced from one sample in a study of PD-1 blockade in classical Hodgkin lymphoma. Each patient relapsed following autologous stem cell transplantation, and prior brentuximab vedotin exposure differed. TCRdb's table, derived via immunoSEQ multiplex PCR, lists solely in-frame clones and lacks some. The table lists roughly 24,000 clones, 60% to 85% of them singletons, with about a sixth in the top ten. The specimen comprised peripheral blood mononuclear cells (PBMCs), sampled before the second cycle of nivolumab. Receptors were obtained from a human donor with classical Hodgkin lymphoma.

This clone showed up just a few times. The chain links TRBV7-2 to TRBJ2-5; D not certain. The CDR3 loop spans 15 amino acids. The germline V and J ends were trimmed by 2 bases and 2 bases, with 12 bases remaining between them. CDR1 is SGHTA, CDR2 FQGNSA, per germline. The CDR3 region is CASSLTALRQETQYF. In nucleotides, the CDR3 is TGTGCCAGCAGCTTAACGGCATTGAGACAAGAGACCCAGTACTTC.

V usage is TRBV19 and J usage is TRBJ2-3, with D hard to call. In germline, CDR1 is LNHDA, CDR2 SQIVND (reference sequence). With 8 bases removed from V and 1 base from J, the gap between germline ends came to 25 bases. CDR3 length: 18 amino acids. CDR3 bases: TGTGCCAGTCCCCCGAAACTAATACGGATCGTCCGCACAGATACGCAGTATTTT. Translation: CASPPKLIRIVRTDTQYF.

The chain recombines TRBV6-1 with TRBJ1-1; TRBD1 matches at 9 bases. Germline V gives CDR1 MNHNS, CDR2 SASEGT. V was clipped by 7 bases and J by 5 bases; unmatched bases: 11. The CDR3 contains 15 residues. CDR3 in DNA: TGTGCCAGCATCCTTGGGACAGGGTCTAGGACTGAAGCTTTCTTT. This gives the protein CASILGTGSRTEAFF.

This clone was seen a single time. The genes are TRBV18 and TRBJ2-1; 8 positions match TRBD2. Germline V gene sequence: CDR1 KGHSH, CDR2 LQKENI. The CDR3 runs to 15 residues. The ends lost 3 bases at V and 7 bases at J; junction bases unmatched: 8. This CDR3 reads CASSPKAGDTNEQFF. The CDR3 DNA reads TGTGCCAGCTCACCGAAAGCGGGAGATACGAATGAGCAGTTCTTC.

The chain has TRBV19 and TRBJ2-4; TRBD1 matches at 8 bases. The length of the CDR3 is 18 residues. Germline CDR1 LNHDA, CDR2 SQIVND (reference sequence). Trimming removed 4 bases from V and 0 bases from J; junction bases left unmatched: 11. The chain's CDR3 is CASSRRQGPSSAKNIQYF. In DNA form, the CDR3 reads TGTGCCAGTAGTAGGAGACAGGGGCCGTCCTCAGCCAAAAACATTCAGTACTTC.

Written as DNA, the CDR3 is TGTGCCAGCAAGCGTGGCTTCAATCAGCCCCAGCATTTT. Its translation: CASKRGFNQPQHF. J is TRBJ1-5 and V is TRBV6-5; D is uncertain. The ends were cut back, 7 bases at V and 3 bases at J, with 10 bases in the middle. The CDR3 covers 13 residues. Germline V gives CDR1 MNHEY, CDR2 SVGAGI.

The chain recombines TRBV5-1 with TRBJ1-1; D possibly corresponds to TRBD1 (5 bases). Germline lookup yields CDR1 SGHRS and CDR2 YFSETQ. This CDR3 comprises 15 residues. Trimming took off 4 bases at V and 5 bases at J, with 18 bases between the two ends. DNA of the CDR3: TGCGCCAGCAGCCGGGAAGGGGCGCAGGGAACTGAAGCTTTCTTT. This translates into CASSREGAQGTEAFF.

The chain has TRBV25-1 and TRBJ2-1; no clear D. This CDR3 has 14 amino acids. Germline loops: CDR1 MGHDK, CDR2 SYGVNS. V lost 6 bases and J 4 bases, leaving 13 bases between the germline ends. In nucleotides, the CDR3 is TGTGCCAGCAGCCCTGGTCCGCCTTACAATGAGCAGTTCTTC. This translates into CASSPGPPYNEQFF. The entire variable domain, with the rest obtained from reference TRBV25-1 and TRBJ2-1, is as follows: EADIYQTPRYLVIGTGKKITLECSQTMGHDKMYWYQQDPGMELHLIHYSYGVNSTEKGDLSSESTVSRIRTEHFPLTLESARPSHTSQYLCASSPGPPYNEQFFGPGTRLTVL.

This clone has a handful of counts. The J gene is TRBJ1-3, the V gene TRBV6-6; D remains ambiguous. Trimming shortened V by 2 bases and J by 0 bases, and 11 bases separated the two germline ends. This CDR3 comprises 16 residues. Germline V gene lookup returns CDR1 MNHNY and CDR2 SVGAGI (reference sequence). The DNA for the CDR3 is TGTGCCAGCAGTTACGAGTCTGTTTTCTCTGGAAACACCATATATTTT. Protein product: CASSYESVFSGNTIYF.

This chain links TRBV7-8 with TRBJ2-7, with 7 bases matching TRBD1. J gave up 1 base and V 5 bases, and 8 bases lay outside the gene matches. The CDR3 runs 15 residues. Germline V gene sequence: CDR1 SGHVS, CDR2 FQNEAQ. CDR3: CASSTKTGTSYEQYF. The CDR3 nucleotides read TGTGCCAGCAGCACGAAGACAGGGACATCCTACGAGCAGTACTTC.

The rearrangement uses TRBV10-3 and TRBJ2-5; 9 bases fit TRBD1. CDR3 size: 16 residues. Germline V gives CDR1 ENHRY, CDR2 SYGVKD. The junction had 13 bases not matched to a gene; V was cut back by 6 bases and J by 5 bases. For the CDR3, the DNA is TGTGCCATCAGGGGAGTGGGACAGGGTGGAGCGGAGACCCAGTACTTC. Its translation is CAIRGVGQGGAETQYF.

V usage is TRBV6-5 and J usage is TRBJ2-1, with 13 nucleotides matching TRBD2. The CDR3 covers 16 residues. J was trimmed by 8 bases and V by 0 bases; bases with no gene match: 4. Germline lookup yields CDR1 MNHEY and CDR2 SVGAGI. The CDR3 DNA sequence: TGTGCCAGCAGTTACTCGGGACTAGCGGGATTTCATGAGCAGTTCTTC. Amino acids: CASSYSGLAGFHEQFF.

The chain has TRBV29-1 and TRBJ2-5; D unclear. From germline, CDR1 is SQVTM and CDR2 ANQGSEA. The CDR3 totals 13 residues. The V end was cut by 6 bases, the J end by 1 base, with 12 bases between. The CDR3 here is CSVATKVQETQYF. As DNA, the CDR3 is TGCAGCGTGGCAACTAAGGTCCAAGAGACCCAGTACTTC.

V gene TRBV2 combines with J gene TRBJ2-5; D is undetermined. CDR1 is SNHLY, CDR2 FYNNEI, per germline. The CDR3 is 13 residues long. Trimming took 6 bases from V and 2 from J, leaving 10 bases between them. CDR3 bases: TGTGCCAGCAGGACGCTAACTCAAGAGACCCAGTACTTC. Amino acids: CASRTLTQETQYF.

The chain employs TRBV28 and TRBJ1-3, with D possibly matching TRBD1 (5 bases). CDR3 length equals 14 residues. Trimming cost V 8 bases and J 4 bases, with 15 bases left between them. Germline CDR1 and CDR2: MDHEN and SYDVKM. This CDR3 reads CASRSAKGGNTIYF. CDR3 sequence (DNA): TGTGCCAGCCGTTCAGCAAAGGGGGGAAACACCATATATTTT.

V and J are TRBV6-5 and TRBJ2-1; D might be TRBD1 or TRBD2, each matching 5 bases. This CDR3 is 15 amino acids long. The ends were cut back, 5 bases at V and 0 bases at J, with 11 bases in the middle. Germline CDR1 is MNHEY and CDR2 is SVGAGI. CDR3 sequence reads: CASSRDQSSYNEQFF. CDR3 sequence (DNA): TGTGCCAGCAGTCGGGACCAAAGCTCCTACAATGAGCAGTTCTTC.

V usage is TRBV27 and J usage is TRBJ1-4; maybe TRBD1 (5 bases). Germline V gene lookup returns CDR1 MNHEY and CDR2 SMNVEV (reference sequence). The CDR3 spans 16 residues. V lost 2 bases to trimming and J lost 8 bases, with 18 bases between them. The CDR3 sequence is CASSLRITGRGEKLFF. The CDR3 region has the DNA TGTGCCAGCAGTTTAAGAATCACGGGACGCGGCGAAAAACTGTTTTTT.

The CDR3 sequence: CASSEWRGSAGNTIYF. The DNA of the CDR3 is TGTGCCAGCAGCGAGTGGCGGGGATCAGCTGGAAACACCATATATTTT. V gene TRBV28 combines with J gene TRBJ1-3; D call uncertain. Germline V gives CDR1 MDHEN, CDR2 SYDVKM. V was cut by 6 bases and J by 2 bases, with 17 bases left in between. This CDR3 contains 16 residues.

There are a few counts of this clone. Here the CDR3 reads CASSPWTGYGYTF. DNA of the CDR3: TGTGCCAGCAGCCCCTGGACCGGCTATGGCTACACCTTC. V gene TRBV5-4 combines with J gene TRBJ1-2; D not resolved. The CDR3 runs 13 residues. V lost 4 bases and J lost 4, with 11 bases in between. Germline values: CDR1 SGHNT, CDR2 YYREEE (reference sequence).

The chain carries TRBV5-1 and TRBJ2-7, with TRBD1 as a possible D gene (6 bases). This CDR3 region has 13 residues. Germline loops: CDR1 SGHRS, CDR2 YFSETQ. V shed 0 bases and J shed 6 bases, with 10 bases lying between them. The CDR3 reads CASSLGVGGEQYF. The CDR3 nucleotides are TGCGCCAGCAGCTTGGGCGTAGGGGGCGAGCAGTACTTC. The entire variable domain, with the rest obtained from reference TRBV5-1 and TRBJ2-7, is as follows: KAGVTQTPRYLIKTRGQQVTLSCSPISGHRSVSWYQQTPGQGLQFLFEYFSETQRNKGNFPGRFSGRQFSNSRSEMNVSTLELGDSALYLCASSLGVGGEQYFGPGTRLTVT.

The chain employs TRBV18 and TRBJ1-1; D call uncertain. Germline CDR1 KGHSH, CDR2 LQKENI. Trimming removed 3 bases from V and 4 bases from J, with 9 bases in between. The CDR3 covers 13 residues. The CDR3 loop is CASSPLPSTEAFF. The DNA for the CDR3 is TGTGCCAGCTCACCCCTCCCGAGCACTGAAGCTTTCTTT.

The J gene is TRBJ2-4, the V gene TRBV6-5; D remains ambiguous. The V end was cut by 5 bases, the J end by 10 bases, with 18 bases between. Germline CDR1 reads MNHEY; CDR2 reads SVGAGI. The CDR3 runs 14 residues. In DNA, the CDR3 is TGTGCCAGCAGTCCCCGACCTGGGGTTGGGATTCAGTACTTC. Its translation is CASSPRPGVGIQYF.

The chain couples TRBV12-2 to TRBJ2-4; the table's D call of TRBD1 was not tested on the DNA. TRBV12-2 is a recognized pseudogene. This CDR3 region has 21 residues. DNA of the CDR3: TGTGCAAGTCGCTTTACAGTGGTGGACAGGGCGGTAATAAGAGCCAAAAACATTCAGTACTTC. Translated, it gives CASRFTVVDRAVIRAKNIQYF.

This clone was found once. V is TRBV18 and J is TRBJ2-7, with 8 bases fitting TRBD1. The CDR3 consists of 13 residues. CDR1 is KGHSH, CDR2 LQKENI, per germline. V trimming: 5 bases; J trimming: 6 bases; junction bases outside the gene matches: 6. In DNA form, the CDR3 reads TGTGCCAGCTCAGCAATCGACAGGGGCGAGCAGTACTTC. It encodes CASSAIDRGEQYF.

The J gene is TRBJ2-3, the V gene TRBV5-1; a possible D gene is TRBD2 (8 bases). CDR3 length: 20 amino acids. Trimming took off 0 bases at V and 2 bases at J, with 25 bases between the two ends. Germline CDR1 and CDR2: SGHRS and YFSETQ. The chain's CDR3 is CASSLGGGFGRATFTDTQYF. CDR3 sequence (DNA): TGCGCCAGCAGCTTGGGAGGGGGCTTCGGGAGGGCCACTTTCACAGATACGCAGTATTTT.

The chain uses TRBV27 and TRBJ2-7; 9 bases are shared with TRBD1. V shed 5 bases, J shed 5 bases, and the junction held 7 bases outside the gene matches. CDR1 and CDR2 from the germline V gene are MNHEY and SMNVEV (reference sequence). The CDR3 totals 14 residues. The CDR3 nucleotides read TGTGCCAGCAGTCTCCGGGGACAGGGCCACGAGCAGTACTTC. This gives the protein CASSLRGQGHEQYF.